This entry features one TCR beta chain sequence. This sample stems from a study of T-cell memory formation after mild COVID-19. In the study overall: For the most part, TCR clusters were specific to one donor.

Germline values: CDR1 SGHAT, CDR2 FQNNGV. CDR3 size: 16 residues. V was pared by 4 bases and J by 1 base, with 8 bases of the junction left unmatched. TCR alpha and TCR beta cDNA libraries with sample barcodes and UMIs came from 5'RACE using constant-segment primers. TCRdb called the 5' RACE reads again in MiXCR, with one record for every CDR3 protein. The sample yields 270,000 or so distinct CDR3 sequences, 18% seen once. The origin of this receptor is a man younger than 35 who had mild COVID-19 (a few samples of this study predate the infection). Cell type and time point are not known. The chain joins TRBV11-2 to TRBJ2-3; 7 bases agree with TRBD2. The sample comprised PBMCs or a T cell subset sorted from them (not recorded which). Here the CDR3 reads CASSYILAGGTDTQYF. As DNA, the CDR3 is TGTGCCAGCAGCTATATCTTGGCGGGGGGCACAGATACGCAGTATTTT.